This T cell receptor (beta chain) was identified during a study of blood T cell repertoires in COVID-19. Some clones are missing from TCRdb's copy, which holds only in-frame ones; the method was immunoSEQ multiplex PCR. This sample yields approximately 440,000 clones, of which around 90% are seen a single time; 0.55% to 0.75% belongs to the top ten. V was shortened by 5 bases and J by 6 bases, with 11 bases between the two germline ends. The germline V gene has CDR1 SGHAT and CDR2 FQNNGV. This CDR3 has 12 amino acids. The sample comprised PBMCs or T cells enriched from blood (not recorded which). The chain is built from TRBV11-2 and TRBJ2-7, with D unresolved. The receptor's source is a man aged 18 to 29 who had recovered from COVID-19. The CDR3 here is CASSMTSGEQYF. CDR3 DNA sequence: TGTGCCAGCAGCATGACCTCGGGCGAGCAGTACTTC.